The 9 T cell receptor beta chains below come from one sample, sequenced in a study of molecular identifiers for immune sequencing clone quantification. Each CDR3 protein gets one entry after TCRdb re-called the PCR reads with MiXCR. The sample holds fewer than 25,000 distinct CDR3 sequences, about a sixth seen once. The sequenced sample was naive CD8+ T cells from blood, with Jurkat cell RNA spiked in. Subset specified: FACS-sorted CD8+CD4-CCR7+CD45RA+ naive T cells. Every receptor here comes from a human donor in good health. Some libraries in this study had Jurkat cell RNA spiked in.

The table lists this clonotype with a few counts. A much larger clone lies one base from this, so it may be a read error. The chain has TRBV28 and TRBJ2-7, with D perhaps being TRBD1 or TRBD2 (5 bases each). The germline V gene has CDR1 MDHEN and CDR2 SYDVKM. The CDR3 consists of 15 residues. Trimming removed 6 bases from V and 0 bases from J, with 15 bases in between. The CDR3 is CASSETGAASYEQYF. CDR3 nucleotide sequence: TGTGCCAGCAGCGAGACCGGGGCAGCCTCCTACGAGCAGTACTTC.

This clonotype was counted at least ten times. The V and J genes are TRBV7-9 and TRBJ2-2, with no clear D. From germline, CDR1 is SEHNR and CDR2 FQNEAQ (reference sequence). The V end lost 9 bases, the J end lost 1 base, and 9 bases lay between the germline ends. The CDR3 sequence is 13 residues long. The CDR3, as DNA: TGTGCCAGTGACATGAGGAACACCGGGGAGCTGTTTTTT. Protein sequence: CASDMRNTGELFF.

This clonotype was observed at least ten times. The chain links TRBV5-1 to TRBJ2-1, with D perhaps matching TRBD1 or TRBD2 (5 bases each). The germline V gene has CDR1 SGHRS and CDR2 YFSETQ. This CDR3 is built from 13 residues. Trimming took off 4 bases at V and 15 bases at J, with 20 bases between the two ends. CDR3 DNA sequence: TGCGCCAGCAGCGCCCCCCGGGACCCCAGGCGGTTCTTC. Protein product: CASSAPRDPRRFF.

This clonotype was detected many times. The CDR3 protein is CASSPGTAQETQYF. In DNA form, the CDR3 reads TGTGCCAGCTCGCCCGGGACGGCCCAAGAGACCCAGTACTTC. This chain connects TRBV18 to TRBJ2-5; either TRBD1 or TRBD2 may supply D (5 bases each). Trimming removed 6 bases from V and 1 base from J, with 12 bases in between. Looked up from germline, CDR1 is KGHSH and CDR2 is LQKENI. The CDR3 is made up of 14 amino acids.

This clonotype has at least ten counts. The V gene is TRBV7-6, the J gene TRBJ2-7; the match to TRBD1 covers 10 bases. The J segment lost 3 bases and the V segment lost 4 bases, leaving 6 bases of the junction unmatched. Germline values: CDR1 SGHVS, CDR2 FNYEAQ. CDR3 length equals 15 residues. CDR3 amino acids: CASSSGTGVSYEQYF. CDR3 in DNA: TGTGCCAGCAGCTCCGGGACAGGGGTTAGCTACGAGCAGTACTTC. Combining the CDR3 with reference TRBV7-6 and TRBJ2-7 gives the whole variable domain GAGVSQSPRYKVTKRGQDVALRCDPISGHVSLYWYRQALGQGPEFLTYFNYEAQQDKSGLPNDRFSAERPEGSISTLTIQRTEQRDSAMYRCASSSGTGVSYEQYFGPGTRLTVT.

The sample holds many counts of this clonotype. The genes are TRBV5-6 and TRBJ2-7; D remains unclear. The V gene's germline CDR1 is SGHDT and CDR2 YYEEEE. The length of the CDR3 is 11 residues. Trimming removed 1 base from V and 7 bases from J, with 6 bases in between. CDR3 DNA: TGTGCCAGCAGCTTGTGGTCAGAGCAGTACTTC. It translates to CASSLWSEQYF.

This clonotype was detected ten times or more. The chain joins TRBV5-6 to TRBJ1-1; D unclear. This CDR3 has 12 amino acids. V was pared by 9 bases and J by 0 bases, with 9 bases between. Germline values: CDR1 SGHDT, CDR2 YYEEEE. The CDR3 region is CATSLMNTEAFF. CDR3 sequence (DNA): TGTGCCACTTCACTAATGAACACTGAAGCTTTCTTT. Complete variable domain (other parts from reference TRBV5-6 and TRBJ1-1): DAGVTQSPTHLIKTRGQQVTLRCSPKSGHDTVSWYQQALGQGPQFIFQYYEEEERQRGNFPDRFSGHQFPNYSSELNVNALLLGDSALYLCATSLMNTEAFFGQGTRLTVV.

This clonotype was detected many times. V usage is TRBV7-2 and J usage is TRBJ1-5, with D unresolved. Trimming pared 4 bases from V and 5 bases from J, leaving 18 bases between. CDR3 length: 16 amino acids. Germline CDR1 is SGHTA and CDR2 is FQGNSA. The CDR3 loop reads CASSSTGITEDQPQHF. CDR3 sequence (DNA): TGTGCCAGCAGCTCGACCGGGATAACAGAAGATCAGCCCCAGCATTTT.

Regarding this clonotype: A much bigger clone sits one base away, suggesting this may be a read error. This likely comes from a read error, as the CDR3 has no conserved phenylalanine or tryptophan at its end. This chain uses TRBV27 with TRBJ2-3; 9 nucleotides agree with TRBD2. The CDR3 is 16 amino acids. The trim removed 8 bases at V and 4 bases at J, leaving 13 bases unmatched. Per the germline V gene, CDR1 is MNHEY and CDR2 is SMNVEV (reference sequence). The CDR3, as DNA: TGTGCCAGCTCTGAGGTCGCGGGGGGGAGTCCAGATACGCAGTATCTT. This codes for CASSEVAGGSPDTQYL.